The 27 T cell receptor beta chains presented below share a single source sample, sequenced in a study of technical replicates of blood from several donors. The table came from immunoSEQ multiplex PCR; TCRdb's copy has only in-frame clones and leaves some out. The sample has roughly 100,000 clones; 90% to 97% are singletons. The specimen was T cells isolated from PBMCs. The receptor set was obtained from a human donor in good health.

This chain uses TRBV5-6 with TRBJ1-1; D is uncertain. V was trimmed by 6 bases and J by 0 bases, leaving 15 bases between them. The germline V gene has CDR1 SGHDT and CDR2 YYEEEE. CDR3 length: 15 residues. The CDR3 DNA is TGTGCCAGCAACCCGTTTACAGTGCTGAACACTGAAGCTTTCTTT. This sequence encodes CASNPFTVLNTEAFF.

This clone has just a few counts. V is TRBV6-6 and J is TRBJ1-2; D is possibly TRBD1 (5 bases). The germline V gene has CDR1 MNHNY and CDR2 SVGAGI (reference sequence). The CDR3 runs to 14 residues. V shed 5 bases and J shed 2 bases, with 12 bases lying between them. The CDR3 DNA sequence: TGTGCCAGCAGTCTCGGGGCGGGGAACTATGGCTACACCTTC. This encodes CASSLGAGNYGYTF.

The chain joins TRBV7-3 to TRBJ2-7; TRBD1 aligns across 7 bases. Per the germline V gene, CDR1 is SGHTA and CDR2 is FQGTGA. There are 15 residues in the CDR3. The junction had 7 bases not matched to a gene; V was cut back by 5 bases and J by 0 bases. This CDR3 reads CASSRGQASSYEQYF. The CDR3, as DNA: TGTGCCAGCAGCAGAGGACAGGCCTCCTCCTACGAGCAGTACTTC. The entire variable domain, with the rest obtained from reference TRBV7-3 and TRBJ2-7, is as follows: GAGVSQTPSNKVTEKGKYVELRCDPISGHTALYWYRQSLGQGPEFLIYFQGTGAADDSGLPNDRFFAVRPEGSVSTLKIQRTERGDSAVYLCASSRGQASSYEQYFGPGTRLTVT.

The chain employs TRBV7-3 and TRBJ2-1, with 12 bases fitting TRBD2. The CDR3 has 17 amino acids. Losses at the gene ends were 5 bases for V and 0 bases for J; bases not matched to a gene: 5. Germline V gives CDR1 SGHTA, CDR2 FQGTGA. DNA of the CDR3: TGTGCCAGCAGCCCGACTAGCGGGAGAGGCTCCTACAATGAGCAGTTCTTC. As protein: CASSPTSGRGSYNEQFF.

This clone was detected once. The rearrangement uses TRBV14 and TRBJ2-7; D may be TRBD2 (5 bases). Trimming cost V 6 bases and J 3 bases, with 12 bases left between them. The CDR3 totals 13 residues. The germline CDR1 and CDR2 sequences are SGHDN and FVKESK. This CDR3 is CASSPGIVYEQYF. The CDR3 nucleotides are TGTGCCAGCAGTCCCGGGATTGTCTACGAGCAGTACTTC.

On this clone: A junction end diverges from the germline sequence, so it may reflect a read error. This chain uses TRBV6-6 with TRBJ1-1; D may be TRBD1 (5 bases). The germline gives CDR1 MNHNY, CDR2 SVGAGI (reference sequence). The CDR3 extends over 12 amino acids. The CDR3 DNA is TGTGCCAGCAGCCTTGACAGCCCTGAGGCTTTCTTT. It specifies CASSLDSPEAFF.

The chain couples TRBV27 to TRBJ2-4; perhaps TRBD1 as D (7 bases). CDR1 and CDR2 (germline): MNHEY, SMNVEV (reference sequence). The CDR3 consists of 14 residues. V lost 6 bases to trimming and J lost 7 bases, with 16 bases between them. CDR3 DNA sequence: TGTGCCAGCAGGAAAGACAGGGACTCGAACATTCAGTACTTC. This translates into CASRKDRDSNIQYF.

CDR3 sequence (DNA): TGTGCCAGCAGTTACGCATCCGGACAGGGGGCTGAAGCTTTCTTT. Amino acids: CASSYASGQGAEAFF. The chain uses TRBV6-5 and TRBJ1-1, with 10 bases aligning to TRBD1. The CDR3 extends over 15 amino acids. From germline, CDR1 is MNHEY and CDR2 SVGAGI. Trimming took 2 bases from V and 6 from J; bases not matched to a gene: 6.

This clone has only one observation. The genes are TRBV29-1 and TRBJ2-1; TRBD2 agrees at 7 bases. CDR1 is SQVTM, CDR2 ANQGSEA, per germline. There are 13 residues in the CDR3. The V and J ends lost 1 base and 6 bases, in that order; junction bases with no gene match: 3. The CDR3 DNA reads TGCAGCGTTGAAGGGGGACTATTCAATGAGCAGTTCTTC. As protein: CSVEGGLFNEQFF.

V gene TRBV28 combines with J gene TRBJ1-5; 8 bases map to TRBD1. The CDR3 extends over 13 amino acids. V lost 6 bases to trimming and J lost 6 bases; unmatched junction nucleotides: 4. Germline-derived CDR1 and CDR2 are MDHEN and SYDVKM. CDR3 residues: CASSETGVQPQHF. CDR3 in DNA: TGTGCCAGCAGCGAGACAGGGGTTCAGCCCCAGCATTTT.

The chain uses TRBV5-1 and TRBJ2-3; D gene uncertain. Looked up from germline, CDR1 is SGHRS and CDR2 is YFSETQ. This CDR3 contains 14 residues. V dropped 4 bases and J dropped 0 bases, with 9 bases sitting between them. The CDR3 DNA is TGCGCCAGCAGCCCTCTCACTAGCACAGATACGCAGTATTTT. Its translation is CASSPLTSTDTQYF.

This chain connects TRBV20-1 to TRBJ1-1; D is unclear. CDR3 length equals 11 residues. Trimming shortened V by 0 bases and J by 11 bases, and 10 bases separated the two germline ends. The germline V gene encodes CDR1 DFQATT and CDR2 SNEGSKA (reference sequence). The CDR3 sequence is CSARDEETAFF. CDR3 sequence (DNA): TGCAGTGCTAGAGATGAGGAAACCGCTTTCTTT.

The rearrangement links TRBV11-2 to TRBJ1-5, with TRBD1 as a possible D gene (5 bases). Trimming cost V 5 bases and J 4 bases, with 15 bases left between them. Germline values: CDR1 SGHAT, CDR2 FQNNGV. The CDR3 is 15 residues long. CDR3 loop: CASSTTSGRNQPQHF. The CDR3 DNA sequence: TGTGCCAGCAGCACAACTTCAGGGCGAAATCAGCCCCAGCATTTT. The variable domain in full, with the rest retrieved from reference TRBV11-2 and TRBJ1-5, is EAGVAQSPRYKIIEKRQSVAFWCNPISGHATLYWYQQILGQGPKLLIQFQNNGVVDDSQLPKDRFSAERLKGVDSTLKIQPAKLEDSAVYLCASSTTSGRNQPQHFGDGTRLSIL.

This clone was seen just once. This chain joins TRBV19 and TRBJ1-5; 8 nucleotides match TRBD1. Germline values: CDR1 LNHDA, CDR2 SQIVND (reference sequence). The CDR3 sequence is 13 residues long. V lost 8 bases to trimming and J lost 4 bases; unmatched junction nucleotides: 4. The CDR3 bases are TGTGCCAGTGGACAGGGAGCAAATCAGCCCCAGCATTTT. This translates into CASGQGANQPQHF.

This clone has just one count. This CDR3 is CASSQMTGTHEQYF. CDR3 bases: TGCGCCAGCAGCCAAATGACAGGGACCCACGAGCAGTACTTC. The genes are TRBV4-3 and TRBJ2-7; 7 bases agree with TRBD1. The CDR3 is 14 residues long. The V gene's germline CDR1 is LGHNA and CDR2 YSLEER. J lost 5 bases, V lost 2 bases, and 6 bases had no gene match.

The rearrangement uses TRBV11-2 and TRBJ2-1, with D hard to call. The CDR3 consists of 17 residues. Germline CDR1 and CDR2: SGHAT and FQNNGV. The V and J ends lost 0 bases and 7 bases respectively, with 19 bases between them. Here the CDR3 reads CASSLDPGLAVQNEQFF. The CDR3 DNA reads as TGTGCCAGCAGCTTAGATCCGGGTCTCGCAGTACAAAATGAGCAGTTCTTC.

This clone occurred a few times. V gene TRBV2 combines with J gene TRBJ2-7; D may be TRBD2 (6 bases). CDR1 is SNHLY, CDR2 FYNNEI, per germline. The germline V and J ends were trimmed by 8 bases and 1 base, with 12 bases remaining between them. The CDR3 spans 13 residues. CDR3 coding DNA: TGTGCCAGCTCCGGAGGGGCTTCCTACGAGCAGTACTTC. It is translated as CASSGGASYEQYF.

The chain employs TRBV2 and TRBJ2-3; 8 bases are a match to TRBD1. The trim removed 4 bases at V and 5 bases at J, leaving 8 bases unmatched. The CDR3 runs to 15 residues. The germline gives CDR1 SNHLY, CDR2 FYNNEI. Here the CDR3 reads CASSGSQGARDTQYF. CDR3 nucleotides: TGTGCCAGCAGTGGTTCCCAGGGGGCTCGAGATACGCAGTATTTT.

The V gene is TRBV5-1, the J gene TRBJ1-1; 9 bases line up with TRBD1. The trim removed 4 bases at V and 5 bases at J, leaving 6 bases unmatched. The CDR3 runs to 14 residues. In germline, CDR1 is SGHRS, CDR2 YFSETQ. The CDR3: CASSLGTGKTEAFF. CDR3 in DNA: TGCGCCAGCAGCCTAGGGACAGGGAAGACTGAAGCTTTCTTT.

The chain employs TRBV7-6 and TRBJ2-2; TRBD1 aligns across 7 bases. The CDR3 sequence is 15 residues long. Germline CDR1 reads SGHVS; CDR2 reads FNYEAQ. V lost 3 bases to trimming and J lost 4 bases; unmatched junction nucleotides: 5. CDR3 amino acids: CASSLYGTATGELFF. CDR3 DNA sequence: TGTGCCAGCAGCTTGTACGGGACAGCCACCGGGGAGCTGTTTTTT.

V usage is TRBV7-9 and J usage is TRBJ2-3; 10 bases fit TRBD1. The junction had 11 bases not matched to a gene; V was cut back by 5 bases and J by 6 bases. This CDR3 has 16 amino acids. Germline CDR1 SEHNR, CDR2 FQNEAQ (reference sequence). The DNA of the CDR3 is TGTGCCAGCAGCCCTCCGACAGGGGGCGTGATCGATACGCAGTATTTT. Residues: CASSPPTGGVIDTQYF.

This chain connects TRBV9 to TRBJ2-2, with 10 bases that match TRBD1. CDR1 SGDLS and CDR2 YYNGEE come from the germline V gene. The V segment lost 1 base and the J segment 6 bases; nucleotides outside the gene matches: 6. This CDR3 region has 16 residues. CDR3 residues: CASSVLRDRGSGELFF. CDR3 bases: TGTGCCAGCAGCGTATTGAGGGACAGGGGTTCCGGGGAGCTGTTTTTT.

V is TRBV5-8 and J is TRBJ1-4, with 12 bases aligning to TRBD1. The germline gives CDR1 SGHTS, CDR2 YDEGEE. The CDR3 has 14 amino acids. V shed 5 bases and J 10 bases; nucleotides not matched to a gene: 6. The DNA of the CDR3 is TGTGCCAGCAGTTCCGGGACAGGGGGCGGAAAACTGTTTTTT. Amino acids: CASSSGTGGGKLFF.

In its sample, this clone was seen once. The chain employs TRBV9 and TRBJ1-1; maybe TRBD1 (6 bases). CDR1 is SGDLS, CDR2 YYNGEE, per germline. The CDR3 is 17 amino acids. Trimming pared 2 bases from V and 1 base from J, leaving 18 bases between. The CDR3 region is CASSVSLSPGQNTEAFF. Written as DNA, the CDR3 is TGTGCCAGCAGCGTCAGTTTAAGTCCGGGACAGAACACTGAAGCTTTCTTT.

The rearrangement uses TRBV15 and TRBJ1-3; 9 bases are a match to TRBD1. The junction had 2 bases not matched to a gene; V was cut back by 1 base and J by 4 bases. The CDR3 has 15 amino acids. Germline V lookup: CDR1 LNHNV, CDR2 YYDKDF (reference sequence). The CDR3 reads CATSRAGTGGNTIYF. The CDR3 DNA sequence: TGTGCCACCAGCAGAGCCGGGACAGGGGGAAACACCATATATTTT. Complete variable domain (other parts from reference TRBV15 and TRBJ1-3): DAMVIQNPRYQVTQFGKPVTLSCSQTLNHNVMYWYQQKSSQAPKLLFHYYDKDFNNEADTPDNFQSRRPNTSFCFLDIRSPGLGDTAMYLCATSRAGTGGNTIYFGEGSWLTVV.

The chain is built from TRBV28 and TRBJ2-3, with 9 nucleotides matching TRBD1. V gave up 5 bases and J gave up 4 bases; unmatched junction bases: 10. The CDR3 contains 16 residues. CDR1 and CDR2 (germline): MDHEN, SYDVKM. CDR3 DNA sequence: TGTGCCAGCAGTATACCCCCGGGACAGGGCCCAGATACGCAGTATTTT. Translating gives CASSIPPGQGPDTQYF.

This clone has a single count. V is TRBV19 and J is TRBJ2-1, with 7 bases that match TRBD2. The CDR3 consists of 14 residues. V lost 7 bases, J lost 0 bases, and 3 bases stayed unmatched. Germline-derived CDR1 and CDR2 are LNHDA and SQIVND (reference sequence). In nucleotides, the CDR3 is TGTGCCAGTACGCGGGAGCCCTCCTACAATGAGCAGTTCTTC. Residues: CASTREPSYNEQFF.